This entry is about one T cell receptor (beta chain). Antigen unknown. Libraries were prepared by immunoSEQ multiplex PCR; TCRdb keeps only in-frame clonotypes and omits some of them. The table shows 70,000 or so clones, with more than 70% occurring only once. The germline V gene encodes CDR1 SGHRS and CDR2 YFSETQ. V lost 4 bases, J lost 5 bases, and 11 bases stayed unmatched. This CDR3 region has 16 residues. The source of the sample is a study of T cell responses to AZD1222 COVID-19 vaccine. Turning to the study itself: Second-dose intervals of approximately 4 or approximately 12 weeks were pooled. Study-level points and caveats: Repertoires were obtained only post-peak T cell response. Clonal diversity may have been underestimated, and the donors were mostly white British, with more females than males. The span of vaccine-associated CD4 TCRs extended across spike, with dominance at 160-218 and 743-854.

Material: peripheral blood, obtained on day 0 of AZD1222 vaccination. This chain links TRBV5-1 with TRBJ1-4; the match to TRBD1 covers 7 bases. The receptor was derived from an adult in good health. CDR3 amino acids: CASSLTRTGKNEKLFF. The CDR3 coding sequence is TGCGCCAGCAGCCTAACACGGACAGGAAAAAATGAAAAACTGTTTTTT.